This paragraph covers one T cell receptor beta chain sequence. This entry comes from a study of T cell changes during pregnancy in multiple sclerosis. Sequenced by immunoSEQ multiplex PCR; TCRdb stores in-frame clones only, minus some. The profile shows approximately 44,000 clones, 92% of them singletons. V was pared by 5 bases and J by 5 bases, with 22 bases of the junction left unmatched. CDR1 is KGHSH and CDR2 is LQKENI in the germline V gene. The CDR3 covers 19 residues. Source: CD4+ T cells from peripheral blood mononuclear cells, taken in the third trimester of pregnancy. The chain combines TRBV18 with TRBJ2-7; the match to TRBD1 covers 9 bases. This TCR was sampled from a female donor with multiple sclerosis, enrolled in a pregnancy study. CDR3 loop: CASSSPGQGSSGQAHEQYF. The CDR3 DNA is TGTGCCAGCTCATCCCCGGGACAGGGTTCAAGCGGGCAAGCGCACGAGCAGTACTTC.